This T cell receptor beta chain derives from a study of Ad26.COV2.S vaccination and SARS-CoV-2 variants. On the study more broadly: COV1001, an Ad26.COV2.S trial, supplied this vaccine-arm donor.

Trimming left V 3 bases short and J 1 base short, with 15 bases between. Germline V gives CDR1 MGHRA, CDR2 YSYEKL. This CDR3 comprises 16 residues. This sample's treatment: approximately 18 received Ad26.COV2.S at low or high dose, single or two shots; 5 received placebo; per-sample allocation not given. Repertoires come from day 63 after the first vaccine or placebo injection. Profiling relied on immunoSEQ multiplex PCR, and the TCRdb table lists in-frame clones only, not all of them. There are some 390,000 clones in the sample; 89% occur only once, and 1.9% lies in the top ten. The receptor was isolated from a person between 18 and 60 years old who received the Ad26.COV2.S COVID-19 vaccine or a placebo. Sequences were derived from peripheral blood, sampled in a trial of Ad26.COV2.S vaccine versus placebo. The chain is built from TRBV4-1 and TRBJ1-1, with D possibly TRBD1 on 5 matching bases. The CDR3 nucleotides read TGCGCCAGCAGCCACCACCTGACGAGGGGGAACACTGAAGCTTTCTTT. Translation gives CASSHHLTRGNTEAFF.